This TCR beta chain was obtained from a study of T-cell reconstitution after alpha-beta-depleted transplantation in children. On this clonotype itself: The antigen is not known.

For TCRbeta, the library was prepared with unique molecular identifiers. TCRdb used MiXCR to reprocess the PCR reads, holding one entry per CDR3 protein. The top ten hold roughly an eighth of the sample, which has about 580,000 distinct CDR3 sequences, approximately 22% seen once. General study findings and limits: Several hundred expanded graft clones reportedly supplied alpha-beta T cells about two months after transplant. Surviving recipient T cells and thymic progenitors accounted for the high day-60 TCRbeta diversity observed in some patients.

The V end was cut by 7 bases, the J end by 3 bases, with 19 bases between. This CDR3 has 14 residues. CDR1 and CDR2 from the germline V gene are DFQATT and SNEGSKA (reference sequence). The clonotype was recovered from a boy under two years old who had a stem cell transplant for acute myeloid leukemia, so the T cells may come from the graft donor. The J gene is TRBJ2-7, the V gene TRBV20-1; D is perhaps TRBD2 (7 bases). The sample here was PBMCs, mostly from graft donor cells, taken 360 days after TCRalphabeta/CD19-depleted stem cell transplant. CDR3 sequence: CSVSGGGAFYEQYV. CDR3 bases: TGCAGTGTCTCGGGGGGCGGGGCATTCTACGAGCAGTACGTC.